These 28 T cell receptor beta chains originate from one sample sequenced in a study of T-cell reconstitution after alpha-beta-depleted transplantation in children. Unique molecular identifiers were built into the TCRbeta library. TCRdb called the PCR reads again in MiXCR, with one record for every CDR3 protein. The repertoire holds roughly 670,000 distinct CDR3 sequences, with around 12% as singletons. This specimen consisted of PBMCs, obtained before TCRalphabeta/CD19-depleted stem cell transplant. The receptors here all came from a girl aged 2 to 9 with congenital amegakaryocytic thrombocytopenia, due to receive a stem cell transplant.

Only a few counts were recorded for this clonotype. The chain has TRBV5-1 and TRBJ1-6, with a tentative D call TRBD1 (6 bases). The CDR3 contains 14 residues. The germline gives CDR1 SGHRS, CDR2 YFSETQ. Trimming took off 0 bases at V and 10 bases at J, with 11 bases between the two ends. CDR3 sequence (DNA): TGCGCCAGCAGCTTGGACAGGGTGGACTCACCCCTCCACTTT. Encoded protein: CASSLDRVDSPLHF. Variable domain in full (rest from reference TRBV5-1 and TRBJ1-6): KAGVTQTPRYLIKTRGQQVTLSCSPISGHRSVSWYQQTPGQGLQFLFEYFSETQRNKGNFPGRFSGRQFSNSRSEMNVSTLELGDSALYLCASSLDRVDSPLHFGNGTRLTVT.

This clonotype came up many times. J is TRBJ2-7 and V is TRBV6-1; 9 positions match TRBD2. This CDR3 is built from 17 residues. V was pared by 4 bases and J by 4 bases, with 14 bases of the junction left unmatched. CDR1 is MNHNS and CDR2 is SASEGT in the germline V gene. For the CDR3, the DNA is TGTGCCAGCAGTGTCAGCCTAGCGGGGAGCCTTCTATACGAGCAGTACTTC. As protein: CASSVSLAGSLLYEQYF.

As concerns this clonotype: Given a much more abundant clone one base away, this may be a read error. The V and J genes are TRBV28 and TRBJ1-4; TRBD1 is a possible D gene (5 bases). CDR1 is MDHEN, CDR2 SYDVKM, per germline. There are 14 residues in the CDR3. CDR3 residues: CGSRRDGFNEKLFF. CDR3 DNA: TGTGGCAGCAGGCGGGACGGCTTTAATGAAAAACTGTTTTTT.

This clonotype has at least ten counts. Compared with germline, one end of the junction differs, possibly owing to a read error. The chain employs TRBV7-6 and TRBJ2-3; 7 bases are a match to TRBD2. Germline V gene sequence: CDR1 SGHVS, CDR2 FNYEAQ. The CDR3 loop spans 15 amino acids. CDR3 nucleotide sequence: TGTGCCAGCAGCCTAGCGGTGGAGGACACAGATACGCAGTATTTT. The encoded protein is CASSLAVEDTDTQYF.

The chain employs TRBV5-1 and TRBJ2-7, with a weak D call TRBD2 (6 bases). The CDR3 covers 14 residues. Trimming stripped 0 bases from V and 2 bases from J, with 9 bases between. Per germline, CDR1 SGHRS and CDR2 YFSETQ. The CDR3 loop is CASSLGAGTYEQYF. The CDR3 coding sequence is TGCGCCAGCAGCTTGGGGGCGGGGACCTACGAGCAGTACTTC.

This rearrangement joins TRBV18 to TRBJ2-5; 7 bases match TRBD1. CDR3 length equals 13 residues. The V and J ends lost 3 bases and 4 bases, in that order; junction bases with no gene match: 2. Looked up from germline, CDR1 is KGHSH and CDR2 is LQKENI. This CDR3 reads CASSPRDRETQYF. CDR3 sequence (DNA): TGTGCCAGCTCACCCCGGGACAGAGAGACCCAGTACTTC. Full variable domain (rest looked up from reference TRBV18 and TRBJ2-5): NAGVMQNPRHLVRRRGQEARLRCSPMKGHSHVYWYRQLPEEGLKFMVYLQKENIIDESGMPKERFSAEFPKEGPSILRIQQVVRGDSAAYFCASSPRDRETQYFGPGTRLLVL.

This clonotype was detected ten times or more. This chain links TRBV5-1 with TRBJ2-5, with 7 bases fitting TRBD2. Germline CDR1 is SGHRS and CDR2 is YFSETQ. This CDR3 region has 16 residues. Trimming cost V 0 bases and J 1 base; bases outside gene matches: 6. The CDR3 sequence: CASSLGSSGLQETQYF. For the CDR3, the DNA is TGCGCCAGCAGCTTGGGATCTAGCGGACTCCAAGAGACCCAGTACTTC.

Turning to this clonotype: A much larger clone sits a single nucleotide away, making a read error possible. This chain uses TRBV20-1 with TRBJ2-7; 11 bases are shared with TRBD2. CDR1 and CDR2 from the germline V gene are DFQATT and SNEGSKA (reference sequence). CDR3 size: 13 residues. CDR3 loop: CSPRLAGIYEQYF. CDR3 DNA sequence: TGCAGTCCTAGACTAGCGGGAATCTACGAGCAGTACTTC.

Ten or more counts support this clonotype. The V and J genes are TRBV5-1 and TRBJ1-2; the D is unclear. V was pared by 4 bases and J by 4 bases, with 17 bases between. This CDR3 has 15 residues. The V gene's germline CDR1 is SGHRS and CDR2 YFSETQ. The CDR3 DNA is TGCGCCAGCAGCAACCCGACGGGGATTGTCTATGGCTACACCTTC. It codes for CASSNPTGIVYGYTF.

This clonotype was seen ten or more times. The chain employs TRBV29-1 and TRBJ2-3; TRBD2 aligns across 13 bases. The CDR3 has 13 residues. V gave up 6 bases and J gave up 10 bases; unmatched junction bases: 7. Germline V gives CDR1 SQVTM, CDR2 ANQGSEA. CDR3 loop: CSVHGLAGAAQYF. For the CDR3, the DNA is TGCAGCGTCCATGGACTAGCGGGAGCAGCGCAGTATTTT.

This clonotype came up many times. The V call is TRBV5-6, the J call TRBJ1-1; D gene uncertain. This CDR3 is 12 amino acids long. The ends were cut back, 6 bases at V and 0 bases at J, with 6 bases in the middle. Germline V CDR1 and CDR2: SGHDT, YYEEEE. CDR3: CASTTMNTEAFF. The CDR3 DNA is TGTGCCAGCACCACAATGAACACTGAAGCTTTCTTT.

In this sample, this clonotype turned up a few times. The chain joins TRBV15 to TRBJ2-3, with 10 bases fitting TRBD1. The CDR3 is 15 residues long. J lost 0 bases, V lost 3 bases, and 0 bases had no gene match. The germline CDR1 and CDR2 sequences are LNHNV and YYDKDF (reference sequence). The CDR3 region has the DNA TGTGCCACCAGCAGGGGACAGGGGAGCACAGATACGCAGTATTTT. Protein sequence: CATSRGQGSTDTQYF. Variable domain in full (rest from reference TRBV15 and TRBJ2-3): DAMVIQNPRYQVTQFGKPVTLSCSQTLNHNVMYWYQQKSSQAPKLLFHYYDKDFNNEADTPDNFQSRRPNTSFCFLDIRSPGLGDTAMYLCATSRGQGSTDTQYFGPGTRLTVL.

This clonotype was recorded a few times. The chain links TRBV11-3 to TRBJ2-5, with no clear D. V was trimmed by 5 bases and J by 7 bases, leaving 14 bases between them. CDR1 is SGHNT and CDR2 is YENEEA in the germline V gene. CDR3 length: 13 amino acids. The CDR3 region is CASSLRSVGTQYF. DNA for the CDR3: TGTGCCAGCAGCCTACGGTCGGTCGGGACCCAGTACTTC.

This clonotype has a handful of counts. The J gene is TRBJ2-1, the V gene TRBV12-5; TRBD2 is a possible D gene (6 bases). The CDR3 covers 17 residues. Germline CDR1 LGHNT, CDR2 FRNRAP. V was cut by 0 bases and J by 5 bases, with 17 bases left in between. The CDR3 is CASGLVTRRGTDNEQFF. The CDR3 nucleotides read TGTGCTAGTGGTTTGGTAACTAGGCGGGGCACGGACAATGAGCAGTTCTTC. The full variable domain, completed using reference TRBV12-5 and TRBJ2-1, is DARVTQTPRHKVTEMGQEVTMRCQPILGHNTVFWYRQTMMQGLELLAYFRNRAPLDDSGMPKDRFSAEMPDATLATLKIQPSEPRDSAVYFCASGLVTRRGTDNEQFFGPGTRLTVL.

On this clonotype: Because the CDR3 is missing its conserved closing phenylalanine or tryptophan, this is likely a read error. It is unclear where the CDR3 begins or ends on the DNA, so no DNA is shown, and the CDR3 is as TCRdb lists it. This sequence joins TRBV7-8 and TRBJ2-7; the table's D gene call, TRBD2, was not cross checked with the DNA. CDR1 is SGHVS, CDR2 FQNEAQ, per germline. The CDR3 has 13 amino acids, counting both end residues. CDR3: CASSLGTSGVGVY.

The genes are TRBV18 and TRBJ1-3; D uncertain. The germline CDR1 and CDR2 sequences are KGHSH and LQKENI. Trimming took 4 bases from V and 8 from J, leaving 12 bases between them. The CDR3 loop spans 13 amino acids. CDR3 in DNA: TGTGCCAGCTCACTCGAGAGGGTGGACACCATATATTTT. Translation: CASSLERVDTIYF.

The rearrangement joins TRBV12-3 or TRBV12-4 to TRBJ1-1; D is possibly TRBD1 (6 bases). V lost 10 bases, J lost 2 bases, and 26 bases lay in between. This CDR3 has 17 amino acids. The CDR3 region is CAIFGGVGGTANTEAFF. The CDR3 coding sequence is TGTGCCATTTTTGGGGGAGTAGGGGGAACAGCCAACACTGAAGCTTTCTTT.

The table lists this clonotype with many counts. The rearrangement links TRBV27 to TRBJ1-6; 9 bases are shared with TRBD1. Unmatched junction bases numbered 5, after V lost 4 bases and J lost 7 bases. The germline V gene encodes CDR1 MNHEY and CDR2 SMNVEV (reference sequence). The CDR3 spans 15 residues. CDR3 region: CASSSGTGTNSPLHF. The CDR3 nucleotides read TGTGCCAGCAGTTCAGGGACAGGGACGAATTCACCCCTCCACTTT.

This clonotype turned up a few times. The rearrangement uses TRBV4-1 and TRBJ2-1; D call uncertain. CDR3 length: 17 amino acids. The germline CDR1 and CDR2 sequences are MGHRA and YSYEKL. Between the trimmed V and J ends, which lost 0 bases and 0 bases, there was a span of 12 bases. In DNA, the CDR3 is TGCGCCAGCAGCCAAGACCAACTTAAGAGCTCCTACAATGAGCAGTTCTTC. This sequence encodes CASSQDQLKSSYNEQFF.

This clonotype appeared a few times. The V and J genes are TRBV5-1 and TRBJ2-3, with TRBD1 as a possible D gene (5 bases). The ends were cut back, 0 bases at V and 2 bases at J, with 13 bases in the middle. CDR1 is SGHRS, CDR2 YFSETQ, per germline. The CDR3 length is 16 residues. The CDR3 bases are TGCGCCAGCAGCTTGGTTTATTCGACAGACACAGATACGCAGTATTTT. Encoded protein: CASSLVYSTDTDTQYF.

Ten or more counts support this clonotype. The V and J genes are TRBV6-1 and TRBJ2-7, with a possible D match to TRBD2 (6 bases). Germline CDR1 reads MNHNS; CDR2 reads SASEGT. The germline V and J ends were trimmed by 3 bases and 5 bases, with 14 bases remaining between them. This CDR3 spans 14 amino acids. CDR3 amino acids: CASSETWTGDEQYF. CDR3 DNA: TGTGCCAGCAGTGAGACCTGGACGGGGGACGAGCAGTACTTC.

This clonotype has at least ten counts. CDR3 DNA: TGCAGCGTTGAAATCGGTGGGAGCGGCGGAGAGACCCAGTACTTC. Translating it yields CSVEIGGSGGETQYF. The rearrangement uses TRBV29-1 and TRBJ2-5, with D perhaps TRBD2 (5 bases). Per the germline V gene, CDR1 is SQVTM and CDR2 is ANQGSEA. Trimming took off 2 bases at V and 4 bases at J, with 17 bases between the two ends. The CDR3 has 15 amino acids.

This clonotype was seen many times. The chain recombines TRBV5-1 with TRBJ2-1, with 8 nucleotides matching TRBD2. Germline CDR1 reads SGHRS; CDR2 reads YFSETQ. After removal of 2 bases from V and 4 bases from J, the junction contained 11 bases not matched to a gene. The CDR3 runs to 17 residues. DNA for the CDR3: TGCGCCAGCAGCTTATCGAAACTAGCGGACCTATACAATGAGCAGTTCTTC. Its protein is CASSLSKLADLYNEQFF.

This chain uses TRBV6-5 with TRBJ2-1; 8 bases are shared with TRBD2. V dropped 2 bases and J dropped 8; count of bases not matched to a gene: 5. The CDR3 extends over 14 amino acids. Germline V gives CDR1 MNHEY, CDR2 SVGAGI. This chain's CDR3 is CASSYISGRYEQFF. CDR3 sequence (DNA): TGTGCCAGCAGTTACATAAGCGGGAGATATGAGCAGTTCTTC.

The chain couples TRBV12-3 or TRBV12-4 to TRBJ2-4; perhaps TRBD2 as D (5 bases). The CDR3 is 15 residues long. The V and J ends lost 2 bases and 0 bases respectively, with 8 bases between them. CDR3 loop: CASSLTREAKNIQYF. The DNA of the CDR3 is TGTGCCAGCAGTTTAACACGGGAAGCCAAAAACATTCAGTACTTC.

This clonotype was counted at least ten times. The chain carries TRBV20-1 and TRBJ2-1, with 7 bases lining up with TRBD2. CDR1 DFQATT and CDR2 SNEGSKA come from the germline V gene (reference sequence). The V and J ends lost 5 bases and 2 bases, in that order; junction bases with no gene match: 9. The CDR3 is 15 residues long. CDR3 in amino acids: CSASRSGAPYNEQFF. The DNA of the CDR3 is TGCAGTGCTTCGAGAAGCGGGGCCCCCTACAATGAGCAGTTCTTC.

The rearrangement links TRBV9 to TRBJ2-1; possibly TRBD2 for D (5 bases). CDR1 and CDR2 from the germline V gene are SGDLS and YYNGEE. The V end lost 1 base, the J end lost 2 bases, and 13 bases lay between the germline ends. The CDR3 covers 16 residues. This CDR3 is CASSVRQRPPYNEQFF. CDR3 in DNA: TGTGCCAGCAGCGTAAGGCAGCGGCCCCCCTACAATGAGCAGTTCTTC.

The rearrangement uses TRBV3-1 and TRBJ2-7; TRBD1 or TRBD2 may be the D gene (5 bases each). CDR1 is LGHDT and CDR2 is YNNKEL in the germline V gene (reference sequence). The CDR3 has 15 amino acids. Trimming removed 0 bases at V and 2 bases at J, with 11 bases between. The CDR3 DNA reads as TGTGCCAGCAGCCAAGATTCGGGACCCGCCTACGAGCAGTACTTC. It is translated as CASSQDSGPAYEQYF.